This T cell receptor beta chain was recovered during a study of high-grade serous ovarian cancer treatment subgroups. Germline V gene lookup returns CDR1 SQVTM and CDR2 ANQGSEA. The CDR3 loop spans 14 amino acids. V lost 6 bases and J 0 bases, leaving 14 bases between the germline ends. Tumor tissue was taken before any definitive surgery or chemotherapy was given. Profiled with immunoSEQ multiplex PCR; TCRdb holds only in-frame clones, not every one. This table holds 4,500 or so clones, roughly four fifths found once. This clone turned up a few times. The chain couples TRBV29-1 to TRBJ1-1, with D unresolved. Input material: tumor tissue. The TCR sequence derives from a human donor with high-grade serous ovarian cancer. The CDR3 nucleotides are TGCAGCGTCGTTGCGGTACGGATGAACACTGAAGCTTTCTTT. Protein: CSVVAVRMNTEAFF.